These T cell receptor beta chains were read from a single sample in a study of T cell changes during pregnancy in multiple sclerosis. TCRdb's table, derived via immunoSEQ multiplex PCR, lists solely in-frame clones and lacks some. The data contain approximately 29,000 clones, 80% to 90% of them seen just once; the ten biggest clones take up approximately 0.77%. Specimen: CD4+ T cells from peripheral blood mononuclear cells, collected in the second trimester of pregnancy. The receptors here all came from a female donor with multiple sclerosis, enrolled in a pregnancy study. Each CDR3 is given with its conserved first and last residue. Fields, in order: V gene, D gene, J gene, clone size, CDR3 DNA, CDR3 protein. A D gene is named only where the DNA matches it firmly. Clone size appears in some rows only: once, few, many, or a class for an expanded clone.

V gene: TRBV18; D gene: TRBD1; J gene: TRBJ2-7; clone size: .; CDR3 DNA: TGTGCCAGCTCACCCATCGGAACAGGGGTAAACGAGCAGTACTTC; CDR3 protein: CASSPIGTGVNEQYF
V gene: TRBV5-1; D gene: TRBD1; J gene: TRBJ1-4; clone size: .; CDR3 DNA: TGCGCCAGCAGCTTGGGGGCTACAGGGGGGGAAAAACTGTTTTTT; CDR3 protein: CASSLGATGGEKLFF
V gene: TRBV9; D gene: TRBD1; J gene: TRBJ1-4; clone size: .; CDR3 DNA: TGTGCCAGCAGCGTAGCTGCAGGGGGCACGTTAGGTGAAAAACTGTTTTTT; CDR3 protein: CASSVAAGGTLGEKLFF
V gene: TRBV15; D gene: .; J gene: TRBJ2-7; clone size: .; CDR3 DNA: TGTGCCACCAGCAGAGAATTGGGCGCTGTGGGCGAGCAGTACTTC; CDR3 protein: CATSRELGAVGEQYF
V gene: TRBV7-9; D gene: .; J gene: TRBJ2-1; clone size: once; CDR3 DNA: TGTGCCAGCAGCTTAGAGGCCGGGGGGCATGAGCAGTTCTTC; CDR3 protein: CASSLEAGGHEQFF
V gene: TRBV5-6; D gene: TRBD2; J gene: TRBJ2-3; clone size: few; CDR3 DNA: TGTGCCAGCAGCTCGACCCTTAGCGGGGGAGATACGCAGTATTTT; CDR3 protein: CASSSTLSGGDTQYF
V gene: TRBV7-3; D gene: .; J gene: TRBJ2-1; clone size: .; CDR3 DNA: TGTGCCAGCAGCCTGTCGGGAAGCCGGCCAGGCAATGAGCAGTTCTTC; CDR3 protein: CASSLSGSRPGNEQFF
V gene: TRBV28; D gene: .; J gene: TRBJ2-5; clone size: .; CDR3 DNA: TGTGCCAGCAGTTTACGGCAGGGCCACCAAGAGACCCAGTACTTC; CDR3 protein: CASSLRQGHQETQYF
V gene: TRBV5-1; D gene: TRBD2; J gene: TRBJ2-7; clone size: .; CDR3 DNA: TGCGCCAGCAGCTTGGGGACTAGCGGGCAAGGCTACGAGCAGTACTTC; CDR3 protein: CASSLGTSGQGYEQYF
V gene: TRBV6-1; D gene: TRBD1; J gene: TRBJ1-1; clone size: few; CDR3 DNA: TGTGCCAGCAGTTCCCGGACAGGGCTGAACACTGAAGCTTTCTTT; CDR3 protein: CASSSRTGLNTEAFF
V gene: TRBV7-2; D gene: .; J gene: TRBJ2-5; clone size: .; CDR3 DNA: TGTGCCAGCAGCTTATTAAGACAGGTGTACCAAGAGACCCAGTACTTC; CDR3 protein: CASSLLRQVYQETQYF
V gene: TRBV25-1; D gene: .; J gene: TRBJ2-2; clone size: .; CDR3 DNA: TGTGCCAGCAGTGGGGCAGGCCCCCCCGGGGAGCTGTTTTTT; CDR3 protein: CASSGAGPPGELFF
V gene: TRBV7-9; D gene: TRBD1; J gene: TRBJ1-1; clone size: .; CDR3 DNA: TGTGCCAGCAGCCTGGGACAGGGGGCAGCTTTCTTT; CDR3 protein: CASSLGQGAAFF
V gene: TRBV6-6; D gene: TRBD2; J gene: TRBJ2-7; clone size: .; CDR3 DNA: TGTGCCAGCAGACCGTCTAGCGGGGGTGAGCAGTACTTC; CDR3 protein: CASRPSSGGEQYF
V gene: TRBV7-9; D gene: TRBD1; J gene: TRBJ1-2; clone size: .; CDR3 DNA: TGTGCCAGCAGTGCCGACAGGGAGTACTATGGCTACACCTTC; CDR3 protein: CASSADREYYGYTF
V gene: TRBV7-2; D gene: .; J gene: TRBJ1-5; clone size: once; CDR3 DNA: TGTGCCAGCAGCTCAAGTAGTAGCAATCAGCCCCAGCATTTT; CDR3 protein: CASSSSSSNQPQHF
V gene: TRBV11-2; D gene: .; J gene: TRBJ1-3; clone size: .; CDR3 DNA: TGTGCCAGCAGCCCGACAGGCCTCCTGATAGGAAACACCATATATTTT; CDR3 protein: CASSPTGLLIGNTIYF
V gene: TRBV5-1; D gene: .; J gene: TRBJ1-4; clone size: .; CDR3 DNA: TGCGCCAGCAGCCCTAGGGAGTTCAATGAAAAACTGTTTTTT; CDR3 protein: CASSPREFNEKLFF
V gene: TRBV7-2; D gene: TRBD2; J gene: TRBJ2-7; clone size: .; CDR3 DNA: TGTGCCAGCAACCCCCTCGGGGGGGCAAGGTACGAGCAGTACTTC; CDR3 protein: CASNPLGGARYEQYF
V gene: TRBV5-1; D gene: TRBD2; J gene: TRBJ2-2; clone size: .; CDR3 DNA: TGCGCCAGCAGCCTCACTAGCGGGGTGGCCACCGGGGAGCTGTTTTTT; CDR3 protein: CASSLTSGVATGELFF
V gene: TRBV6-5; D gene: .; J gene: TRBJ2-1; clone size: .; CDR3 DNA: TGTGCCAGCAGTGTCCCGGGGAGCGCTGAGCAGTTCTTC; CDR3 protein: CASSVPGSAEQFF
V gene: TRBV10-3; D gene: .; J gene: TRBJ1-6; clone size: once; CDR3 DNA: TGTGCCATCAGTGAGGACCCAGGGGTAATCTCACCCCTCCACTTT; CDR3 protein: CAISEDPGVISPLHF
V gene: TRBV28; D gene: TRBD1; J gene: TRBJ1-2; clone size: .; CDR3 DNA: TGTGCCAGCAGTTTGGCGGGGACAGGGGGCGTGCTGGGTGGCTACACCTTC; CDR3 protein: CASSLAGTGGVLGGYTF
V gene: TRBV30; D gene: TRBD2; J gene: TRBJ2-5; clone size: .; CDR3 DNA: TGTGCCTGGAGTGCCGGGATCCTAACTAGCGGGGGGCCGGGGAAGACCCAGTACTTC; CDR3 protein: CAWSAGILTSGGPGKTQYF
V gene: TRBV15; D gene: TRBD1; J gene: TRBJ2-7; clone size: .; CDR3 DNA: TGTGCCACCAGCAGATCCGCCGGGACAGGGTATGGCGAGCAGTACTTC; CDR3 protein: CATSRSAGTGYGEQYF
V gene: TRBV6-5; D gene: .; J gene: TRBJ1-2; clone size: .; CDR3 DNA: TGTGCCAGCGTGCCGCAGGTGAACTATGGCTACACCTTC; CDR3 protein: CASVPQVNYGYTF
V gene: TRBV5-4; D gene: .; J gene: TRBJ1-1; clone size: .; CDR3 DNA: TGTGCCAGCAGCTTGACAGCCATGAACACTGAAGCTTTCTTT; CDR3 protein: CASSLTAMNTEAFF
V gene: TRBV7-9; D gene: TRBD1; J gene: TRBJ2-4; clone size: .; CDR3 DNA: TGTGCCAGCAGCTTAGCTGGGACAGTAGCCAAAAACATTCAGTACTTC; CDR3 protein: CASSLAGTVAKNIQYF
V gene: TRBV5-1; D gene: .; J gene: TRBJ1-5; clone size: .; CDR3 DNA: TGCGCCAGCAGCTTGTTCCCAGGGTTTGGTCAGCCCCAGCATTTT; CDR3 protein: CASSLFPGFGQPQHF
V gene: TRBV29-1; D gene: TRBD1; J gene: TRBJ2-7; clone size: .; CDR3 DNA: TGCAGCGTTGATGACCGACAGGGCCAATACGAGCAGTACTTC; CDR3 protein: CSVDDRQGQYEQYF
V gene: TRBV9; D gene: .; J gene: TRBJ1-1; clone size: .; CDR3 DNA: TGTGCCAGCAGCGTAGACGGACACTACACTGAAGCTTTCTTT; CDR3 protein: CASSVDGHYTEAFF
V gene: TRBV5-6; D gene: .; J gene: TRBJ2-3; clone size: .; CDR3 DNA: TGTGCCAGCAGCTCGAACTTAGTGACCTCTAGGATTCCAGATACGCAGTATTTT; CDR3 protein: CASSSNLVTSRIPDTQYF
V gene: TRBV7-3; D gene: .; J gene: TRBJ1-2; clone size: .; CDR3 DNA: TGTGCCAGCAGCTTAAGACCTGGGAGCGGCTACACCTTC; CDR3 protein: CASSLRPGSGYTF
V gene: TRBV6-5; D gene: .; J gene: TRBJ2-6; clone size: .; CDR3 DNA: TGTGCCAGCAGTCTTGTTATATCTGGGGCCAACGTCCTGACTTTC; CDR3 protein: CASSLVISGANVLTF
V gene: TRBV6-1; D gene: .; J gene: TRBJ2-7; clone size: .; CDR3 DNA: TGTGCCAGCACAGAACAGGGTTTTAATTCCTACGAGCAGTACTTC; CDR3 protein: CASTEQGFNSYEQYF
V gene: TRBV11-2; D gene: .; J gene: TRBJ1-2; clone size: once; CDR3 DNA: TGTGCCAGCAGCTTAGAGGAGGTGACGGAGGCTAACTATGGCTACACCTTC; CDR3 protein: CASSLEEVTEANYGYTF
V gene: TRBV2; D gene: TRBD1; J gene: TRBJ1-6; clone size: once; CDR3 DNA: TGTGCCAGCAGCGCTACCCGGGCAGGGGGCAACTCACCCCTCCACTTT; CDR3 protein: CASSATRAGGNSPLHF
V gene: TRBV9; D gene: TRBD1; J gene: TRBJ2-3; clone size: .; CDR3 DNA: TGTGCCAGCAGGAAGACAGGGTTGAGCACAGATACGCAGTATTTT; CDR3 protein: CASRKTGLSTDTQYF
V gene: TRBV9; D gene: .; J gene: TRBJ1-2; clone size: .; CDR3 DNA: TGTGCCAGCAGCTCCCCGGCGGGGATGGCCTATGGCTACACCTTC; CDR3 protein: CASSSPAGMAYGYTF
V gene: TRBV5-1; D gene: .; J gene: TRBJ2-7; clone size: .; CDR3 DNA: TGCGCCAGCAGCTTCACAGGGCTTAGGTCCTACGAGCAGTACTTC; CDR3 protein: CASSFTGLRSYEQYF